A single sample gave rise to the 17 T cell receptor beta chains below, sequenced in a study of cytomegalovirus exposure and HLA in healthy donors (TCRdb year 2017). Libraries were built with the immunoSEQ multiplex PCR assay. For the multiplex PCR, a mixture combining 60 forward primers for TCR Vbeta segments and 13 reverse primers for TCR Jbeta segments was used. Here the immuneACCESS table is served through TCRdb, limited to in-frame sequences with V and J called. Missing clones are a known gap in these copies; in checked studies unresolved V genes cover under half, and the rest lacks a known reason. This sample holds 130,000 or so clones; approximately 80% were observed only once. The ten top clones hold 1.5% of the sample. The sample consisted of PBMCs. These receptors were collected from a woman aged 18 to 35 in good health and CMV-seronegative.

This chain links TRBV19 with TRBJ2-2; 13 positions agree with TRBD2. Germline trimming cut 6 bases from V and 6 bases from J; bases unmatched to any gene: 22. The CDR3 runs to 21 residues. Germline loops: CDR1 LNHDA, CDR2 SQIVND (reference sequence). The CDR3 sequence is CASRPERDRGWTSGSPGELFF. CDR3 in DNA: TGTGCCAGTAGGCCCGAACGGGACAGGGGGTGGACTAGCGGGAGCCCCGGGGAGCTGTTTTTT.

With respect to this clone: The junction does not match germline at one end; this may be a read error. The chain links TRBV6-1 to TRBJ2-6, with D possibly matching TRBD1 (5 bases). The V gene's germline CDR1 is MNHNS and CDR2 SASEGT. This CDR3 is built from 15 residues. The CDR3: CASRNAASGANGLTF. As DNA, the CDR3 is TGTGCCAGCAGGAATGCAGCTTCTGGGGCCAACGGCCTGACTTTC.

This chain connects TRBV6-1 to TRBJ2-7; D might be TRBD1 (6 bases). Germline V gives CDR1 MNHNS, CDR2 SASEGT. The length of the CDR3 is 15 residues. V lost 2 bases and J lost 0, with 11 bases in between. CDR3 sequence (DNA): TGTGCCAGCAGTGAACCCACAGGGAACTCCTACGAGCAGTACTTC. This codes for CASSEPTGNSYEQYF.

The chain couples TRBV7-2 to TRBJ1-3; no definite D call. Per the germline V gene, CDR1 is SGHTA and CDR2 is FQGNSA. V was pared by 7 bases and J by 0 bases, with 22 bases between. The CDR3 covers 18 residues. CDR3: CASTQVLMNPSSGNTIYF. The CDR3 DNA is TGTGCCAGCACCCAGGTCCTCATGAACCCAAGCTCTGGAAACACCATATATTTT.

The chain employs TRBV5-6 and TRBJ2-7; 11 bases fit TRBD1. There are 15 residues in the CDR3. CDR1 and CDR2 (germline): SGHDT, YYEEEE. J lost 3 bases, V lost 4 bases, and 6 bases had no gene match. The CDR3 loop reads CASSPWTGGFYEQYF. In nucleotides, the CDR3 is TGTGCCAGCAGCCCCTGGACAGGGGGCTTCTACGAGCAGTACTTC. Full variable domain (rest looked up from reference TRBV5-6 and TRBJ2-7): DAGVTQSPTHLIKTRGQQVTLRCSPKSGHDTVSWYQQALGQGPQFIFQYYEEEERQRGNFPDRFSGHQFPNYSSELNVNALLLGDSALYLCASSPWTGGFYEQYFGPGTRLTVT.

The chain employs TRBV10-1 and TRBJ1-5; the D gene is possibly TRBD1 (5 bases). Germline V gene data show CDR1 as WNHNN and CDR2 as SYGVQD (reference sequence). The CDR3 runs 13 residues. V lost 5 bases and J 7 bases, leaving 12 bases between the germline ends. CDR3 DNA: TGCGCCAGCAGTCCTTCTGGGGCCCAGCCCCAGCATTTT. This sequence encodes CASSPSGAQPQHF.

This sequence joins TRBV15 and TRBJ1-4; the match to TRBD1 covers 9 bases. The CDR3 has 15 amino acids. V lost 2 bases and J lost 6; bases outside the gene matches: 4. The germline CDR1 and CDR2 sequences are LNHNV and YYDKDF (reference sequence). The CDR3 bases are TGTGCCACCAGCAGAACAGGGGGCGGTGATGAAAAACTGTTTTTT. Protein product: CATSRTGGGDEKLFF.

Only a few counts were recorded for this clone. The chain couples TRBV27 to TRBJ1-1; the D gene is possibly TRBD1 (5 bases). V was pared by 1 base and J by 3 bases, with 12 bases between. The CDR3 has 15 amino acids. Germline CDR1 and CDR2: MNHEY and SMNVEV (reference sequence). DNA for the CDR3: TGTGCCAGCAGTTTATTGGGGGGGGGTGACACTGAAGCTTTCTTT. Its protein is CASSLLGGGDTEAFF.

The rearrangement links TRBV18 to TRBJ2-7, with 8 bases fitting TRBD2. This CDR3 has 17 amino acids. Germline trimming cut 3 bases from V and 4 bases from J; bases unmatched to any gene: 14. The germline V gene encodes CDR1 KGHSH and CDR2 LQKENI. CDR3 sequence: CASSPPGGGRSGYEQYF. CDR3 in DNA: TGTGCCAGCTCACCCCCCGGCGGGGGGCGTTCAGGGTACGAGCAGTACTTC.

CDR3 region: CASTPTSGGKLFF. The DNA for the CDR3 is TGTGCCAGCACCCCTACTTCGGGTGGAAAACTGTTTTTT. V is TRBV6-5 and J is TRBJ1-4; D is ambiguous. Deletions cut 7 bases from V and 10 bases from J, with 16 bases between. The CDR3 totals 13 residues. CDR1 and CDR2 from the germline V gene are MNHEY and SVGAGI.

The chain recombines TRBV6-5 with TRBJ1-2, with D tentatively TRBD1 (6 bases). Looked up from germline, CDR1 is MNHEY and CDR2 is SVGAGI. The CDR3 has 14 amino acids. Between the trimmed V and J ends, which lost 5 bases and 0 bases, there was a span of 10 bases. CDR3 in DNA: TGTGCCAGCAGTCCGGACAGCTCTAACTATGGCTACACCTTC. Residues: CASSPDSSNYGYTF.

The gene calls are TRBV5-1 and TRBJ2-7; TRBD2 is a possible D gene (6 bases). Germline V CDR1 and CDR2: SGHRS, YFSETQ. Trimming stripped 7 bases from V and 0 bases from J, with 11 bases between. CDR3 size: 13 residues. Here the CDR3 reads CASGTGSSYEQYF. The CDR3 region has the DNA TGCGCCAGCGGGACTGGTTCCTCCTACGAGCAGTACTTC. The variable domain in full, completed from reference TRBV5-1 and TRBJ2-7, reads KAGVTQTPRYLIKTRGQQVTLSCSPISGHRSVSWYQQTPGQGLQFLFEYFSETQRNKGNFPGRFSGRQFSNSRSEMNVSTLELGDSALYLCASGTGSSYEQYFGPGTRLTVT.

The chain combines TRBV11-2 with TRBJ2-1; the match to TRBD2 covers 12 bases. The germline gives CDR1 SGHAT, CDR2 FQNNGV. J lost 11 bases, V lost 1 base, and 9 bases had no gene match. The CDR3 extends over 16 amino acids. The CDR3 region is CASSLVSASGRAKQFF. The CDR3 DNA reads TGTGCCAGCAGCTTAGTGAGTGCTAGCGGGAGGGCGAAGCAGTTCTTC.

This chain uses TRBV7-9 with TRBJ2-5; 9 positions match TRBD1. The CDR3 length is 15 residues. Germline V CDR1 and CDR2: SEHNR, FQNEAQ (reference sequence). Losses at the gene ends were 1 base for V and 4 bases for J; bases not matched to a gene: 4. The CDR3 spells CASSLGVGQGETQYF. The CDR3 nucleotides read TGTGCCAGCAGCTTAGGGGTGGGACAGGGAGAGACCCAGTACTTC.

The chain combines TRBV6-5 with TRBJ1-2; TRBD1 is a possible D gene (6 bases). The CDR3 is made up of 15 amino acids. V dropped 6 bases and J dropped 7 bases, with 21 bases sitting between them. Germline loops: CDR1 MNHEY, CDR2 SVGAGI. CDR3 bases: TGTGCCAGCAGAAAAGAATCAGGGGCCGCGCGTGGCTACACCTTC. Protein: CASRKESGAARGYTF.

A few counts support this clone. This chain links TRBV27 with TRBJ1-2, with D perhaps matching TRBD1 (6 bases). Germline CDR1 MNHEY, CDR2 SMNVEV (reference sequence). The CDR3 contains 15 residues. V dropped 5 bases and J dropped 6 bases, with 19 bases sitting between them. CDR3 coding DNA: TGTGCCAGCAGTCCACTACCTACAGGGTACCATGGCTACACCTTC. This gives the protein CASSPLPTGYHGYTF.

Here the CDR3 reads CASSTSTEAFF. The CDR3 DNA is TGTGCCAGCAGCACGAGCACTGAAGCTTTCTTT. The chain is built from TRBV7-9 and TRBJ1-1; D not resolved. V dropped 5 bases and J dropped 4 bases, with 5 bases sitting between them. Germline values: CDR1 SEHNR, CDR2 FQNEAQ (reference sequence). The CDR3 has 11 amino acids. Full variable domain (rest looked up from reference TRBV7-9 and TRBJ1-1): DTGVSQNPRHKITKRGQNVTFRCDPISEHNRLYWYRQTLGQGPEFLTYFQNEAQLEKSRLLSDRFSAERPKGSFSTLEIQRTEQGDSAMYLCASSTSTEAFFGQGTRLTVV.